This T cell receptor beta chain stems from a study of T-cell memory formation after mild COVID-19. Study-wide points: Pre-infection memory harbored some responding clones, suggesting cross-reactive memory joined. Contracting CD8+ clones were enriched in EMRA, CD4+ mainly in CM and EM. From day 15 to 85, contracting clones were balanced between CD4 and CD8, whereas later expanders leaned toward CD4+. Among clones peaking at day 37 in the second wave, SARS-CoV-2 specificity remained unconfirmed.

TCRdb re-called the 5' RACE reads with MiXCR, one entry per CDR3 protein. The sample has about 610,000 distinct CDR3 sequences, approximately 15% seen once; the top ten hold roughly 8.2%. This clonotype was counted between two and nine times. The antigen remains undetermined. CDR1 SEHNR and CDR2 FQNEAQ come from the germline V gene (reference sequence). The CDR3 spans 17 residues. V lost 0 bases and J lost 1, with 14 bases in between. The sequence derives from an adult woman who had mild COVID-19 (a few samples of this study predate the infection). Cell type and time point are not known. Sequenced sample: PBMCs or a T cell subset sorted from them (not recorded which). The V gene is TRBV7-9, the J gene TRBJ2-3; D may correspond to TRBD1 or TRBD2 (5 bases each). In DNA form, the CDR3 reads TGTGCCAGCAGCTTAGCGCTGCAGGGAGCCCGCACAGATACGCAGTATTTT. It yields the protein CASSLALQGARTDTQYF.